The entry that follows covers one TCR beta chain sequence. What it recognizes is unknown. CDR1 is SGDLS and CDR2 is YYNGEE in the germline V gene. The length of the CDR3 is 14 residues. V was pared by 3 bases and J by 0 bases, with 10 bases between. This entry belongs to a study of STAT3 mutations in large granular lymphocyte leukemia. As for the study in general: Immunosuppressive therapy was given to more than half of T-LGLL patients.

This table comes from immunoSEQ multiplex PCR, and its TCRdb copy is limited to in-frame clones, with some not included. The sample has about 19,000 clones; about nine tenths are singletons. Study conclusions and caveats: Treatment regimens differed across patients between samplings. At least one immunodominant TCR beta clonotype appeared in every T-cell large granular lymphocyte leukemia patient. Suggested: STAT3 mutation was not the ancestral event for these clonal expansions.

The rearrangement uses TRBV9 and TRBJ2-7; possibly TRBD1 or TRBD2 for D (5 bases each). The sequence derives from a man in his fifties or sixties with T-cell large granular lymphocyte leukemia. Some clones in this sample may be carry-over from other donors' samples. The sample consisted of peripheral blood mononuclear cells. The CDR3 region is CASSGWDGSYEQYF. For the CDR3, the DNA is TGTGCCAGCAGCGGATGGGACGGCTCCTACGAGCAGTACTTC.